This T cell receptor beta chain is drawn from a study of OX40 agonist ivuxolimab in advanced cancers. The table came from immunoSEQ multiplex PCR; TCRdb's copy has only in-frame clones and leaves some out. The sample contains tens of thousands of clones, roughly four fifths of which appear only once. Germline lookup yields CDR1 SGHNT and CDR2 YYREEE (reference sequence). This CDR3 comprises 15 residues. V dropped 3 bases and J dropped 0 bases, with 12 bases sitting between them. The V gene is TRBV5-4, the J gene TRBJ1-2; D possibly corresponds to TRBD1 (6 bases). The TCR originated in an adult with an advanced solid tumor such as melanoma, head and neck, liver or kidney cancer. This specimen was CD4+ or CD8+ T cells sorted from blood, taken in a trial of the OX40 agonist ivuxolimab. The DNA of the CDR3 is TGTGCCAGCAGCTGGGGGGACAAACCTAACTATGGCTACACCTTC. Translation gives CASSWGDKPNYGYTF. Variable domain in full (rest from reference TRBV5-4 and TRBJ1-2): ETGVTQSPTHLIKTRGQQVTLRCSSQSGHNTVSWYQQALGQGPQFIFQYYREEENGRGNFPPRFSGLQFPNYSSELNVNALELDDSALYLCASSWGDKPNYGYTFGSGTRLTVV.